Each of the 17 T cell receptor beta chains below was sequenced from the same sample in a study of T cell repertoires in cytomegalovirus infection. MiXCR, applied by TCRdb to the reads, yields one record per CDR3 protein. The sample lists around 500,000 distinct CDR3 sequences; roughly 42% were seen once. The antigens of these receptors remain unknown. Sample: cultured PBMCs, taken from culture after CMV antigen stimulation. The origin of the receptors is a human donor in good health (CMV status not recorded). Some clones in this sample may be carry-over from other donors' samples.

This clonotype was seen a single time. V is TRBV11-1 and J is TRBJ2-1; no definite D call. This CDR3 spans 13 amino acids. The germline CDR1 and CDR2 sequences are SGHAT and FQDESV (reference sequence). V gave up 5 bases and J gave up 11 bases, with 16 bases separating them. CDR3 in amino acids: CASSPPLSMQQFF. CDR3 coding DNA: TGTGCCAGCAGCCCCCCTCTGTCGATGCAGCAGTTCTTC. Full variable domain (remainder filled in from reference TRBV11-1 and TRBJ2-1): EAEVAQSPRYKITEKSQAVAFWCDPISGHATLYWYRQILGQGPELLVQFQDESVVDDSQLPKDRFSAERLKGVDSTLKIQPAELGDSAMYLCASSPPLSMQQFFGPGTRLTVL.

The J gene is TRBJ1-1, the V gene TRBV3-1; 9 bases are shared with TRBD1. The ends lost 6 bases at V and 3 bases at J; junction bases unmatched: 11. Germline V gene lookup returns CDR1 LGHDT and CDR2 YNNKEL (reference sequence). CDR3 length: 16 residues. Here the CDR3 reads CASSSGTGFRDTEAFF. The CDR3 DNA is TGTGCCAGCAGTTCCGGGACAGGGTTTAGGGACACTGAAGCTTTCTTT.

This chain links TRBV5-6 with TRBJ2-7; maybe TRBD1 (5 bases). CDR1 and CDR2 (germline): SGHDT, YYEEEE. The CDR3 spans 14 residues. The germline V and J ends were trimmed by 4 bases and 2 bases, with 13 bases remaining between them. The CDR3 protein is CASSATEKTYEQYF. CDR3 bases: TGTGCCAGCAGCGCGACAGAGAAGACCTACGAGCAGTACTTC.

This clonotype was seen at least ten times. The J gene is TRBJ1-2, the V gene TRBV7-2; TRBD1 might be the D (5 bases). Germline-derived CDR1 and CDR2 are SGHTA and FQGNSA. V shed 4 bases and J shed 6 bases, with 12 bases lying between them. The CDR3 consists of 13 residues. Written as DNA, the CDR3 is TGTGCCAGCAGCTCTCGGACAACAGATGGCTACACCTTC. This encodes CASSSRTTDGYTF.

This clonotype showed up just a few times. The chain employs TRBV7-2 and TRBJ2-7, with 9 bases identical to TRBD2. This CDR3 region has 20 residues. Germline V gene lookup returns CDR1 SGHTA and CDR2 FQGNSA. The trim removed 4 bases at V and 3 bases at J, leaving 22 bases unmatched. The DNA of the CDR3 is TGTGCCAGCAGCTCGCGGGGGGGCGTCATCGCCGAGGGCTCTTTCTACGAGCAGTACTTC. Protein product: CASSSRGGVIAEGSFYEQYF.

The chain has TRBV7-2 and TRBJ2-5; 14 bases line up with TRBD2. The CDR3 contains 16 residues. Germline trimming cut 2 bases from V and 5 bases from J; bases unmatched to any gene: 4. Germline lookup yields CDR1 SGHTA and CDR2 FQGNSA. The CDR3 nucleotides read TGTGCCAGCAGCTTACGGACTAGCGGGGGGTTGGAGACCCAGTACTTC. Protein product: CASSLRTSGGLETQYF.

The sample holds many counts of this clonotype. The chain combines TRBV7-2 with TRBJ2-1; a possible D gene is TRBD2 (5 bases). The germline V gene has CDR1 SGHTA and CDR2 FQGNSA. V was cut by 4 bases and J by 6 bases, with 16 bases left in between. CDR3 size: 15 residues. The CDR3: CASSSLSTSGNEQFF. DNA of the CDR3: TGTGCCAGCAGCTCACTCTCCACTAGTGGCAATGAGCAGTTCTTC.

The chain has TRBV20-1 and TRBJ2-7, with 8 nucleotides matching TRBD2. The CDR3 totals 14 residues. The junction had 3 bases not matched to a gene; V was cut back by 2 bases and J by 0 bases. The germline V gene encodes CDR1 DFQATT and CDR2 SNEGSKA (reference sequence). Here the CDR3 reads CSARSGSGSYEQYF. CDR3 nucleotide sequence: TGCAGTGCTAGAAGCGGGAGCGGCTCCTACGAGCAGTACTTC.

This chain uses TRBV19 with TRBJ2-1; D is ambiguous. The CDR3 length is 14 residues. Germline V gene data show CDR1 as LNHDA and CDR2 as SQIVND (reference sequence). The V end lost 3 bases, the J end lost 1 base, and 7 bases lay between the germline ends. In DNA form, the CDR3 reads TGTGCCAGTAGTATTACCGATTCCTACAATGAGCAGTTCTTC. It translates to CASSITDSYNEQFF.

The chain combines TRBV7-8 with TRBJ2-5; D assignment may be TRBD1 or TRBD2 (5 bases each). This CDR3 is 14 amino acids long. V lost 1 base, J lost 5 bases, and 11 bases lay in between. Germline CDR1 SGHVS, CDR2 FQNEAQ. This CDR3 reads CASSLGGDGETQYF. In DNA form, the CDR3 reads TGTGCCAGCAGCTTAGGAGGGGATGGGGAGACCCAGTACTTC.

This chain connects TRBV7-2 to TRBJ2-5; a possible D gene is TRBD2 (5 bases). From germline, CDR1 is SGHTA and CDR2 FQGNSA. CDR3 length equals 15 residues. V dropped 3 bases and J dropped 5 bases, with 16 bases sitting between them. DNA of the CDR3: TGTGCCAGCAGCTTCTGGACTGGCTCGGAGGAGACCCAGTACTTC. It is translated as CASSFWTGSEETQYF.

The V call is TRBV7-1, the J call TRBJ2-3; D might be TRBD1 (5 bases). TRBV7-1 is an open reading frame whose function is uncertain. There are 15 residues in the CDR3. V lost 5 bases and J 6 bases, leaving 18 bases between the germline ends. DNA of the CDR3: TGTGCCAGCAGCCGGACATCCCAGGTCGGGGATACGCAGTATTTT. Its translation: CASSRTSQVGDTQYF.

The chain carries TRBV28 and TRBJ1-2; 9 positions match TRBD1. In germline, CDR1 is MDHEN, CDR2 SYDVKM. There are 14 residues in the CDR3. Trimming cost V 6 bases and J 6 bases; bases outside gene matches: 8. The CDR3 protein is CASRVTGTGNGYTF. In DNA, the CDR3 is TGTGCCAGCAGAGTTACCGGGACAGGGAATGGCTACACCTTC.

V and J are TRBV6-6 and TRBJ2-1; D gene ambiguous. This CDR3 has 15 amino acids. V dropped 7 bases and J dropped 0 bases, with 13 bases sitting between them. Germline CDR1 and CDR2: MNHNY and SVGAGI (reference sequence). CDR3 in amino acids: CASTKSASSYNEQFF. CDR3 DNA: TGTGCCAGCACGAAGTCGGCGAGCTCCTACAATGAGCAGTTCTTC.

This clonotype was seen only a few times. The chain carries TRBV7-8 and TRBJ1-1, with D maybe TRBD1 (6 bases). This CDR3 has 14 residues. The germline V gene has CDR1 SGHVS and CDR2 FQNEAQ. V lost 2 bases and J lost 5, with 12 bases in between. The DNA of the CDR3 is TGTGCCAGCAGCTTATCAGGGGCGGTTACTGAAGCTTTCTTT. Translation gives CASSLSGAVTEAFF.

This clonotype was seen a handful of times. The chain joins TRBV7-2 to TRBJ2-7; 12 nucleotides agree with TRBD2. The trim removed 1 base at V and 4 bases at J, leaving 2 bases unmatched. Germline assignment: CDR1 SGHTA and CDR2 FQGNSA. The CDR3 totals 15 residues. CDR3: CASSLELAGGYEQYF. The DNA for the CDR3 is TGTGCCAGCAGCTTAGAACTAGCGGGGGGATACGAGCAGTACTTC.

The chain is built from TRBV12-5 and TRBJ2-5; no firm D call. Germline values: CDR1 LGHNT, CDR2 FRNRAP. V was pared by 5 bases and J by 0 bases, with 19 bases between. The CDR3 is 17 residues long. The chain's CDR3 is CASGNLDLLLDQETQYF. The CDR3, as DNA: TGTGCTAGTGGTAACCTCGACCTCCTCCTGGACCAAGAGACCCAGTACTTC.